This T cell receptor (beta chain) was captured in a study of T cell repertoires in cytomegalovirus infection. Overall study results and limits: Cumulative frequency of public TCR beta families picked out carriers of CMV plus the relevant HLA. HLA-C-restricted CMV-specific TCR beta clonotypes prevailed in the ex vivo response.

TCRdb used MiXCR to reprocess the reads, holding one entry per CDR3 protein. The repertoire has about 110,000 distinct CDR3 sequences, roughly a tenth of them found once; the top ten carry around 33%. This clonotype has a count of ten or more. The antigen is undetermined. CDR1 is MNHNS and CDR2 is SASEGT in the germline V gene. With 7 bases clipped from V and 6 bases from J, the junction kept 5 bases outside the gene matches. The CDR3 is 13 amino acids. Material: PBMCs, sequenced either directly or after in vitro stimulation (not recorded which). The chain is built from TRBV6-1 and TRBJ1-2; the match to TRBD1 covers 10 bases. This TCR was recovered from a human donor in good health (CMV status not recorded). Some clones in this sample may be carry-over from other donors' samples. The DNA for the CDR3 is TGTGCCAGCACTCGGGACAGGGGCCATGGCTACACCTTC. This codes for CASTRDRGHGYTF.